Given below is one TCR beta chain in context. Its antigen is not identified. V was clipped by 3 bases and J by 0 bases; unmatched bases: 5. Per the germline V gene, CDR1 is SGHNT and CDR2 is YYREEE (reference sequence). The CDR3 length is 16 residues. The record originates from a study of cytomegalovirus exposure and HLA in healthy donors. The study ran its PCR with 60 Vbeta and 13 Jbeta primers. Method: immunoSEQ multiplex PCR; TCRdb's copy keeps in-frame clones and lacks some. The table records some 140,000 clones, approximately 79% of them present only once. The study's findings and limits: It emerged from a later analysis that several of the most significant clusters appeared to be linked to common viral pathogens. A later analysis linked a missense variant in DCLRE1C to the trimming of TCR beta V and J genes. Later analysis showed TCR association rates varying by HLA locus, highest for DRB1 and lowest for HLA-C.

Every donor was a healthy person donating bone marrow. The specimen was PBMCs. The source is a man in his forties or fifties in good health and CMV-seropositive. J is TRBJ2-1 and V is TRBV5-4, with 8 positions matching TRBD2. The CDR3 loop is CASSSHGTSSYNEQFF. The CDR3, as DNA: TGTGCCAGCAGCTCCCACGGGACTAGCTCCTACAATGAGCAGTTCTTC.